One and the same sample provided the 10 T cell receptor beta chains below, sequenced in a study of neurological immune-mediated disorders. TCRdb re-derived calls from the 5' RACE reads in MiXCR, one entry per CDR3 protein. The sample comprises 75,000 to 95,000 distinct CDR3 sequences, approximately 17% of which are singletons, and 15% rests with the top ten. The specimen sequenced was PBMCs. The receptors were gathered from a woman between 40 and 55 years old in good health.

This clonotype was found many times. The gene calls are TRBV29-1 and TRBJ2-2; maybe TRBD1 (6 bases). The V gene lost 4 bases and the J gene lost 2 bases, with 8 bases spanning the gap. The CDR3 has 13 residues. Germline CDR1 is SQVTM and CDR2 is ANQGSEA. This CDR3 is CSVGRGNTGELFF. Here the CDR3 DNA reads TGCAGCGTTGGCAGGGGTAACACCGGGGAGCTGTTTTTT.

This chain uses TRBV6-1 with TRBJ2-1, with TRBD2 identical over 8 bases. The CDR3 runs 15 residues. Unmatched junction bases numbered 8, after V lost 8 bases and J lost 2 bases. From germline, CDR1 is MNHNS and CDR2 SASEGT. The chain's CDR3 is CASRGGAGAYNEQFF. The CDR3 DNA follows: TGTGCCAGCCGGGGGGGCGCGGGGGCCTACAATGAGCAGTTCTTC.

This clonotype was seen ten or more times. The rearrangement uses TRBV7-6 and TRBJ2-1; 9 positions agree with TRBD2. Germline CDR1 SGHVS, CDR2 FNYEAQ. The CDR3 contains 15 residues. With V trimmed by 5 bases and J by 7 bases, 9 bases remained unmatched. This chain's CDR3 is CASSLSGGLGNEQFF. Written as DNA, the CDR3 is TGTGCCAGCAGCCTCAGCGGGGGGTTAGGGAATGAGCAGTTCTTC. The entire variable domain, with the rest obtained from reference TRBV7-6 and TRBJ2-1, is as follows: GAGVSQSPRYKVTKRGQDVALRCDPISGHVSLYWYRQALGQGPEFLTYFNYEAQQDKSGLPNDRFSAERPEGSISTLTIQRTEQRDSAMYRCASSLSGGLGNEQFFGPGTRLTVL.

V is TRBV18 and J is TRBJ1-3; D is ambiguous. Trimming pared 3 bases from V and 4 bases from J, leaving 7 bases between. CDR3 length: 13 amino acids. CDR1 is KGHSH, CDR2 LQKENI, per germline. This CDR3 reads CASSPGPGNTIYF. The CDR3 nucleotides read TGTGCCAGCTCACCGGGTCCGGGAAACACCATATATTTT.

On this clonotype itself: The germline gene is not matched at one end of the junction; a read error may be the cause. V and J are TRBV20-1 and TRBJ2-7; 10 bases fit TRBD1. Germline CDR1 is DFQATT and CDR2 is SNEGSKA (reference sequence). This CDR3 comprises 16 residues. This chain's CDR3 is CSAHLAGTGVPYEHYF. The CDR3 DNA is TGCAGTGCCCATTTAGCCGGGACAGGGGTCCCCTACGAGCATTACTTC.

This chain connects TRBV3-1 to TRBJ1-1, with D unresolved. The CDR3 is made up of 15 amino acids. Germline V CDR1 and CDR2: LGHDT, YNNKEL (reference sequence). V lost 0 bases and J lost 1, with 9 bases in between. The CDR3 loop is CASSQDSRKNTEAFF. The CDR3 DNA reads TGTGCCAGCAGCCAAGATTCGAGGAAGAACACTGAAGCTTTCTTT.

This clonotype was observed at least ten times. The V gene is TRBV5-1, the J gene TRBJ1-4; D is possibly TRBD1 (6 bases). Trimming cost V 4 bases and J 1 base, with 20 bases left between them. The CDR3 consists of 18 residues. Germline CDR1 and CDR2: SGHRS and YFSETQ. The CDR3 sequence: CASSPQEDSLLTNEKLFF. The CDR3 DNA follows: TGCGCCAGCAGCCCCCAAGAGGACAGTTTATTAACTAATGAAAAACTGTTTTTT. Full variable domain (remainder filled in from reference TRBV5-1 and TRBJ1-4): KAGVTQTPRYLIKTRGQQVTLSCSPISGHRSVSWYQQTPGQGLQFLFEYFSETQRNKGNFPGRFSGRQFSNSRSEMNVSTLELGDSALYLCASSPQEDSLLTNEKLFFGSGTQLSVL.

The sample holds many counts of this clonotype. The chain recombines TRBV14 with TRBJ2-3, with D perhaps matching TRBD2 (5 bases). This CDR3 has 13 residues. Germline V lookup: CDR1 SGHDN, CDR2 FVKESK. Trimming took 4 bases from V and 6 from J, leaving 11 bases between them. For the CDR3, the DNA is TGTGCCAGCAGCCCCCGACTACTGGATACGCAGTATTTT. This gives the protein CASSPRLLDTQYF.

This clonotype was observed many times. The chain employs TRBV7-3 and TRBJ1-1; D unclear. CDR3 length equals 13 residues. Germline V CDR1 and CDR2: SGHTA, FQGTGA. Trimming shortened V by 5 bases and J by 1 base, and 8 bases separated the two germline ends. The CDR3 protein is CASSANPNTEAFF. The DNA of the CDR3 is TGTGCCAGCAGCGCCAACCCGAACACTGAAGCTTTCTTT.

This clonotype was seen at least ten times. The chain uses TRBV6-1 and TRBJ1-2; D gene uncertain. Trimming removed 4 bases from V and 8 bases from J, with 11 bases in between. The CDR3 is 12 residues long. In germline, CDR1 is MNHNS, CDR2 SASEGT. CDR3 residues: CASSVMGRGYTF. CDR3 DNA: TGTGCCAGCAGTGTAATGGGCAGGGGCTACACCTTC.